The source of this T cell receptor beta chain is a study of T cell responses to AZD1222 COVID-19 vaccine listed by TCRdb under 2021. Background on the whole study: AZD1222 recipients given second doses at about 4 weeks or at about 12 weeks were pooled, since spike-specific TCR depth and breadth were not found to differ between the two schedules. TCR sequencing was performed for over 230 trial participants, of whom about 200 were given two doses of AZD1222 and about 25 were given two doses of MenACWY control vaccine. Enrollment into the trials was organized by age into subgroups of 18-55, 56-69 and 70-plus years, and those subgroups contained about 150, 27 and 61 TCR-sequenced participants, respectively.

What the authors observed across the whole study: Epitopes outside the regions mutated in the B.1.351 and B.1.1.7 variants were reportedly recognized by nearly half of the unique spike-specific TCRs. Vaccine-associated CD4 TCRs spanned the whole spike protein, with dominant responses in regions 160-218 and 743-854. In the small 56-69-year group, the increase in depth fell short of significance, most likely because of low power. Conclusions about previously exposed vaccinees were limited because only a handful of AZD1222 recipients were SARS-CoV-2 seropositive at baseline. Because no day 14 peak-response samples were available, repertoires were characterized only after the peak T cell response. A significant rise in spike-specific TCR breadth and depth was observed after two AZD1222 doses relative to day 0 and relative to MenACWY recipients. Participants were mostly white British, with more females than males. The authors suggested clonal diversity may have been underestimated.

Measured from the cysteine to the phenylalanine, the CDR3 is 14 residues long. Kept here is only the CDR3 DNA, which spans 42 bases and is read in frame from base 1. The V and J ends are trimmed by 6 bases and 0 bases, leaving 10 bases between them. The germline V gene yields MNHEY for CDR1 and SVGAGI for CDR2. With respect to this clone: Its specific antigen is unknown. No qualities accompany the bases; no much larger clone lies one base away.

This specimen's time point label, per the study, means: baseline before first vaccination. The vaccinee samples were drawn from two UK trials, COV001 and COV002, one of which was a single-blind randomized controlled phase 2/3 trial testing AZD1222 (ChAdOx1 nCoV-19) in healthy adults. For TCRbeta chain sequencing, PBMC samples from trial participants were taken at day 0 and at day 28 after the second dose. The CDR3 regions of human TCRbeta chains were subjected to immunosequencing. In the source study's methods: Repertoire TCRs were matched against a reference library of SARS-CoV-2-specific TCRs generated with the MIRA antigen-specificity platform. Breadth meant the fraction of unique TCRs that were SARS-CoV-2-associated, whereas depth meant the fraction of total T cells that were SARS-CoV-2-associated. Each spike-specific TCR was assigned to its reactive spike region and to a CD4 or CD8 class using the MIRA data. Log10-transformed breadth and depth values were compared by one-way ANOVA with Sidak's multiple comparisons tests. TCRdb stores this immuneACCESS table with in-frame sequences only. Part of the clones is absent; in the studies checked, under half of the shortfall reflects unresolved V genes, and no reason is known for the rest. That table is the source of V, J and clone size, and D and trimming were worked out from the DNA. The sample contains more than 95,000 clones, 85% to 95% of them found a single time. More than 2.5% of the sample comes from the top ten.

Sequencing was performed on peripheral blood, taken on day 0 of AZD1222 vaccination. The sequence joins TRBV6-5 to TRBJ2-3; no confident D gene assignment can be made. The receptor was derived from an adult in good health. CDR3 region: CASRPETSTDTQYF. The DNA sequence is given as TGTGCCAGCAGGCCCGAGACTAGCACAGATACGCAGTATTTT.